This T cell receptor (beta chain) was obtained from a study of blood T cell repertoires in COVID-19. About the study: PBMCs, B-cell-depleted T cells, or T cells were the source of the cDNA or gDNA that made up the material.

Only in-frame clones appear in the TCRdb table, and some are missing; sequencing was by immunoSEQ multiplex PCR. The table includes more than 95,000 clones, 70% to 90% detected once. The germline V gene encodes CDR1 SGHNT and CDR2 YENEEA. The CDR3 covers 15 residues. V was shortened by 4 bases and J by 4 bases, with 14 bases between the two germline ends. This clonotype originated in a man aged 60-69 years with acute or convalescent COVID-19. Input material: peripheral blood. This rearrangement joins TRBV11-3 to TRBJ1-3; D is unresolved. The CDR3 loop is CASSSPGAGGNTIYF. In nucleotides, the CDR3 is TGTGCCAGCAGCTCGCCGGGAGCGGGCGGAAACACCATATATTTT.